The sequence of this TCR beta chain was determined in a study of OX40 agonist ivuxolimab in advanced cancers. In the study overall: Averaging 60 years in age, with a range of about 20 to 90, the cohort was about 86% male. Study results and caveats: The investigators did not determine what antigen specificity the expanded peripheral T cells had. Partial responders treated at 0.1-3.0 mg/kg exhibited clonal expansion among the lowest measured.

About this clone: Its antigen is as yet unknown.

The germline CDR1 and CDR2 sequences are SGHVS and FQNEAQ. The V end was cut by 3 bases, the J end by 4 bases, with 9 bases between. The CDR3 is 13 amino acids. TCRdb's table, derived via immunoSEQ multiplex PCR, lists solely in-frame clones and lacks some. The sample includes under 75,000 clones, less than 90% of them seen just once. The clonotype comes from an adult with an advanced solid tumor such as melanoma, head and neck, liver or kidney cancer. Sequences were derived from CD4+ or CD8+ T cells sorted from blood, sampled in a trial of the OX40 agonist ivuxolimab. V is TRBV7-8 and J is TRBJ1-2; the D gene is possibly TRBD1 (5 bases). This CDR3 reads CASSFTGTYGYTF. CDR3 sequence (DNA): TGTGCCAGCAGCTTTACGGGGACCTATGGCTACACCTTC.